This T cell receptor beta chain was documented in a study of blood T cell repertoires in COVID-19. Overall study: T cells, B-cell-depleted T cells, or PBMCs provided the cDNA or gDNA that served as material.

This clone was counted once. Profiling relied on immunoSEQ multiplex PCR, and the TCRdb table lists in-frame clones only, not all of them. The sample contains about 360,000 clones, around four fifths of which appear only once. CDR1 and CDR2 (germline): WNHNN, SYGVQD (reference sequence). The CDR3 contains 13 residues. V shed 6 bases, J shed 15 bases, and the junction held 7 bases outside the gene matches. This sequence joins TRBV10-1 and TRBJ2-4, with TRBD2 matching over 14 bases. The TCR sequence derives from a man aged 25-45 years with active or convalescent COVID-19. The specimen sequenced was peripheral blood. Written as DNA, the CDR3 is TGCGCCAGCAGGGGACTAGCGGGAGAGGTTCGGTACTTC. Translated, it gives CASRGLAGEVRYF.